Shown below are 9 T cell receptor beta chains from a single sample sequenced in a study of T cell responses to AZD1222 COVID-19 vaccine. Generated by immunoSEQ multiplex PCR, the TCRdb table keeps only in-frame clones and is missing some. The sample holds about 200,000 clones, approximately 94% seen once. The input for sequencing was peripheral blood, taken on day 0 of MenACWY control vaccination. Receptors originate from an adult in good health.

The sample holds one count of this clone. The chain carries TRBV27 and TRBJ2-7; TRBD1 aligns across 9 bases. This CDR3 comprises 13 residues. The V segment lost 6 bases and the J segment 3 bases; nucleotides outside the gene matches: 3. Per germline, CDR1 MNHEY and CDR2 SMNVEV (reference sequence). CDR3 amino acids: CASSGQGYYEQYF. DNA for the CDR3: TGTGCCAGCAGCGGACAGGGGTACTACGAGCAGTACTTC.

The CDR3, as DNA: TGTGCCAGCAGTTTGACAGGGAGTAGCACCGGGGAGCTGTTTTTT. Translation gives CASSLTGSSTGELFF. The rearrangement links TRBV28 to TRBJ2-2; 7 positions agree with TRBD1. Germline V gene lookup returns CDR1 MDHEN and CDR2 SYDVKM. This CDR3 region has 15 residues. J gave up 4 bases and V 3 bases, and 5 bases lay outside the gene matches.

The chain couples TRBV30 to TRBJ1-2; D gene unclear. CDR1 is GTSNPN, CDR2 SVGIG, per germline (reference sequence). Trimming removed 4 bases from V and 3 bases from J, with 6 bases in between. CDR3 size: 11 residues. CDR3 sequence reads: CAWTNYYGYTF. The CDR3 nucleotides read TGTGCCTGGACCAACTACTATGGCTACACCTTC. Based on the CDR3 plus reference TRBV30 and TRBJ1-2, the full variable domain is SQTIHQWPATLVQPVGSPLSLECTVEGTSNPNLYWYRQAAGRGLQLLFYSVGIGQISSEVPQNLSASRPQDRQFILSSKKLLLSDSGFYLCAWTNYYGYTFGSGTRLTVV.

The gene calls are TRBV4-3 and TRBJ2-1; 14 positions agree with TRBD2. The CDR3 loop spans 16 amino acids. Germline trimming cut 0 bases from V and 10 bases from J; bases unmatched to any gene: 5. In germline, CDR1 is LGHNA, CDR2 YSLEER. The CDR3 region has the DNA TGCGCCAGCAGCCAAGATCGACTAGCGGGGGGGGTAGAGCAGTTCTTC. It specifies CASSQDRLAGGVEQFF.

The gene calls are TRBV28 and TRBJ1-4, with D hard to call. The germline CDR1 and CDR2 sequences are MDHEN and SYDVKM. This CDR3 is 11 amino acids long. Deletions cut 4 bases from V and 7 bases from J, with 4 bases between. The CDR3 coding sequence is TGTGCCAGCAGTTCCTCTGAAAAACTGTTTTTT. Protein product: CASSSSEKLFF.

This clone has just one count. J is TRBJ2-7 and V is TRBV7-2; D ambiguous. The V gene's germline CDR1 is SGHTA and CDR2 FQGNSA. V shed 6 bases and J shed 11 bases, with 14 bases lying between them. This CDR3 contains 11 residues. CDR3 in amino acids: CASSLGSNEYF. The DNA of the CDR3 is TGTGCCAGCAGTCTGGGATCCAACGAGTACTTC.

This chain links TRBV6-2 or TRBV6-3 with TRBJ1-2; D unresolved. V lost 0 bases and J 5 bases, leaving 4 bases between the germline ends. The CDR3 covers 12 residues. The germline V gene has CDR1 MNHEY and CDR2 SVGEGT. CDR3 protein: CASSYSGYGYTF. The DNA of the CDR3 is TGTGCCAGCAGTTACTCGGGGTATGGCTACACCTTC.

This chain connects TRBV6-5 to TRBJ2-7; 10 nucleotides line up with TRBD1. Per the germline V gene, CDR1 is MNHEY and CDR2 is SVGAGI. J was trimmed by 2 bases and V by 9 bases; bases with no gene match: 10. The CDR3 extends over 15 amino acids. The chain's CDR3 is CASQHRDRGPYEQYF. The CDR3 DNA sequence: TGTGCCAGTCAACACCGGGACAGGGGACCCTACGAGCAGTACTTC.

This chain joins TRBV6-6 and TRBJ1-4, with a weak D call TRBD1 (5 bases). V was shortened by 5 bases and J by 0 bases, with 16 bases between the two germline ends. Germline loops: CDR1 MNHNY, CDR2 SVGAGI (reference sequence). The CDR3 totals 17 residues. The CDR3 nucleotides are TGTGCCAGCAGTCGAAGGGGTCCCCAAGCAACTAATGAAAAACTGTTTTTT. Translated, it gives CASSRRGPQATNEKLFF.